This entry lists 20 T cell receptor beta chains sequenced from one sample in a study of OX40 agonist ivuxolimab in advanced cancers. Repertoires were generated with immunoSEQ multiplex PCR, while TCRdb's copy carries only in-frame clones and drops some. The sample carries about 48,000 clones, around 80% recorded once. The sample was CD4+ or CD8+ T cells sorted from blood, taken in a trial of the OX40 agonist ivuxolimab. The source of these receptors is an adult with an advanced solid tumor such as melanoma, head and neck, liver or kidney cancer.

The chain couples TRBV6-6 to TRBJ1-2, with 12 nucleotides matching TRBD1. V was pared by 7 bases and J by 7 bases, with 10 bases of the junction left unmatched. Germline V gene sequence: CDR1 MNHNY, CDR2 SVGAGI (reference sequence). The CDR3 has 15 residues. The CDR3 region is CASISAGQGAGGYTF. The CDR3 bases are TGTGCCAGCATTTCGGCGGGACAGGGGGCCGGTGGCTACACCTTC.

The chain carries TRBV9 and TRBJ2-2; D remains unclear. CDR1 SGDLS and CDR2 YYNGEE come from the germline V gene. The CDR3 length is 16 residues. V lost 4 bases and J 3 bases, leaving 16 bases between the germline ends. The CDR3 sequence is CASSPSTLGDTGELFF. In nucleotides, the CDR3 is TGTGCCAGCAGCCCCTCGACACTTGGCGACACCGGGGAGCTGTTTTTT.

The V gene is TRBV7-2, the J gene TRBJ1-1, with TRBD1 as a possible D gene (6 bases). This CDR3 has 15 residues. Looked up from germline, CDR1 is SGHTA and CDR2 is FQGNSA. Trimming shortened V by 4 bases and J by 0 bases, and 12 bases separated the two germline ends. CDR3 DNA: TGTGCCAGCAGCTCTATACAGGGCTTGAACACTGAAGCTTTCTTT. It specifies CASSSIQGLNTEAFF.

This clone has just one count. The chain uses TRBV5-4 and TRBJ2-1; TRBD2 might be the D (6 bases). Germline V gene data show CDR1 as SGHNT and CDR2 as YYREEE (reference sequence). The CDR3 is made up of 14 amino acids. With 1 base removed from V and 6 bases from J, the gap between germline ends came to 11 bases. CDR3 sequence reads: CASSLRGSRNEQFF. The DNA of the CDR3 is TGTGCCAGCAGCTTGCGGGGGTCGCGCAATGAGCAGTTCTTC.

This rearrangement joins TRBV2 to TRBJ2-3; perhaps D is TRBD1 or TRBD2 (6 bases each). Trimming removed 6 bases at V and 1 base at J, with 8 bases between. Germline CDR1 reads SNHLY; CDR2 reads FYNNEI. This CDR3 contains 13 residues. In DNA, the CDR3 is TGTGCCAGCAGGAGGGGGGGCACAGATACGCAGTATTTT. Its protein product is CASRRGGTDTQYF.

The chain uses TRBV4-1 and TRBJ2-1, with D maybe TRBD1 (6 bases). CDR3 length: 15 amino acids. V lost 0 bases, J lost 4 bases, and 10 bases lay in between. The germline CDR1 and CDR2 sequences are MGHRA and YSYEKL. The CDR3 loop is CASSQEGTFYNEQFF. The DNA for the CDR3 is TGCGCCAGCAGCCAAGAGGGGACATTTTACAATGAGCAGTTCTTC.

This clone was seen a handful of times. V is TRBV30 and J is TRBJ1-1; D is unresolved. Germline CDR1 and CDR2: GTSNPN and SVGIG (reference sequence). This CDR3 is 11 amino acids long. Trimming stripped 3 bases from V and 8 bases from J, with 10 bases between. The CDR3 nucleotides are TGTGCCTGGAGGTTGTACGGGGAAGCTTTCTTT. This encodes CAWRLYGEAFF.

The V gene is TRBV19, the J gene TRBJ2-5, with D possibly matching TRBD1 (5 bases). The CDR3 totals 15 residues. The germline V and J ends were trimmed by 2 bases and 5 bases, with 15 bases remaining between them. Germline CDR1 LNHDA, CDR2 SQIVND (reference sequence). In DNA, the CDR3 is TGTGCCAGTAGTATAATCGGCAGGGCCAGGGAGACCCAGTACTTC. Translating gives CASSIIGRARETQYF.

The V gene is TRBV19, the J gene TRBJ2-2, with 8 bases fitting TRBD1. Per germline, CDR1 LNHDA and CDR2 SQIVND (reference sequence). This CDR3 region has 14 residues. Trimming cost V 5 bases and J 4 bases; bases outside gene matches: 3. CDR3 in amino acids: CASSDRGSTGELFF. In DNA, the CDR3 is TGTGCCAGTAGTGACAGGGGTAGCACCGGGGAGCTGTTTTTT.

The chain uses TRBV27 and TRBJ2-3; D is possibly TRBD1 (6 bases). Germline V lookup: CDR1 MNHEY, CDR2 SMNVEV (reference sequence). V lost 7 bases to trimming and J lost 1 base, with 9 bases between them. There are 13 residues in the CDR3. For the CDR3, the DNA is TGTGCCAGCAAGCGGACAGGCACAGATACGCAGTATTTT. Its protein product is CASKRTGTDTQYF.

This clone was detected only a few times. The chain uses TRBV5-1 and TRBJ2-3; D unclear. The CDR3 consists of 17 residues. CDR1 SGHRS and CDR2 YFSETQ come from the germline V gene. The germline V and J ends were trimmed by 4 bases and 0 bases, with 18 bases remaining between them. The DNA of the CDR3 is TGCGCCAGCAGCCTGCTCGTCAGACTCTCTAGCACAGATACGCAGTATTTT. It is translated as CASSLLVRLSSTDTQYF.

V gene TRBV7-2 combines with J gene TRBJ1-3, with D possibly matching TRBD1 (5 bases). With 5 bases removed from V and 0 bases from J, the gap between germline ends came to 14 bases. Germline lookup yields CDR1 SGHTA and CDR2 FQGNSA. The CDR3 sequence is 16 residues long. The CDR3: CASSRDRTSSGNTIYF. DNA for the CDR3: TGTGCCAGCAGCCGGGACCGTACCTCCTCTGGAAACACCATATATTTT.

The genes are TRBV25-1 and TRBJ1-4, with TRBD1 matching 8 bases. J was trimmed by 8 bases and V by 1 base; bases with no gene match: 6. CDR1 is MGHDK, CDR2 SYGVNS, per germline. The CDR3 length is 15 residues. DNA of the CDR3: TGTGCCAGCAGTGAATTTACAGGGGGTCCCGAAAAACTGTTTTTT. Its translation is CASSEFTGGPEKLFF.

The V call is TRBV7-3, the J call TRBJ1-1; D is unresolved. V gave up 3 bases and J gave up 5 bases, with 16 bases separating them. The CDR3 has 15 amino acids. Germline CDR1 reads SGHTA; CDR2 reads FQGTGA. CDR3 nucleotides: TGTGCCAGCAGCTTTGGCCCGGGGTTTGAAACTGAAGCTTTCTTT. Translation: CASSFGPGFETEAFF.

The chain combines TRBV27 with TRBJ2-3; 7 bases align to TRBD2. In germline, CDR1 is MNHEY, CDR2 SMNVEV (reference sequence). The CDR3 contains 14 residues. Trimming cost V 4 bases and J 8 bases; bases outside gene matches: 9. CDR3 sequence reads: CASSWGASGGTQYF. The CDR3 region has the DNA TGTGCCAGCAGTTGGGGAGCTAGCGGTGGTACGCAGTATTTT.

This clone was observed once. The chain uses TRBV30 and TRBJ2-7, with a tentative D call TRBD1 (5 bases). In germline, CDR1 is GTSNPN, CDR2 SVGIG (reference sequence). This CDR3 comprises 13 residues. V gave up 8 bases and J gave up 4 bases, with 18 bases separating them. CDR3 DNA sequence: TGTGCCGTCCGGACACCCGGTCGGTACGAGCAGTACTTC. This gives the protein CAVRTPGRYEQYF.

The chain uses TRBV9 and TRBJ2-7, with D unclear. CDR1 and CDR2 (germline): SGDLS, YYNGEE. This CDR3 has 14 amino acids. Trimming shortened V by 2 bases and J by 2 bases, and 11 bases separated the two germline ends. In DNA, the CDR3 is TGTGCCAGCAGCGTTTCAACAGCGACCTACGAGCAGTACTTC. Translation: CASSVSTATYEQYF.

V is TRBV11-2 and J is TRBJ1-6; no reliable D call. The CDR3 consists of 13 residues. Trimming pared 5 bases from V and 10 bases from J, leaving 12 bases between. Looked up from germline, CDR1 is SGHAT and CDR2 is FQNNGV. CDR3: CASSQLLGSPLHF. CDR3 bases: TGTGCCAGCAGCCAACTTCTAGGATCACCCCTCCACTTT.

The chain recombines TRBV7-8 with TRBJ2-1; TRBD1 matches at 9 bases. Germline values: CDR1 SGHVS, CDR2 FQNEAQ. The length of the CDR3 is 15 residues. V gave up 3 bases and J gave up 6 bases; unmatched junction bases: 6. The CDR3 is CASSFGGTGINEQFF. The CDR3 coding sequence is TGTGCCAGCAGCTTCGGTGGGACAGGGATCAATGAGCAGTTCTTC.

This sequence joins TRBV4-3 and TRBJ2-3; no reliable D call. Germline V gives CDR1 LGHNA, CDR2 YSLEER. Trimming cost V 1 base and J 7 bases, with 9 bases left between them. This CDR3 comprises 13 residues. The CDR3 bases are TGCGCCAGCAGCCAAGTCTCACGGAATACGCAGTATTTT. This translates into CASSQVSRNTQYF.